This T cell receptor beta chain was obtained from a study of shared clonotypes between healthy human individuals. Study-level information: The composition of the donors was two women and a few men aged 18 to 49. Findings of the study overall: Naive subsets tended to show greater estimated richness than memory subsets. In contrast to clonotypes shared by all four donors, non-shared clonotypes had lower generation probabilities.

Terminally differentiated effector memory CD45RA+ cells were excluded from the naive CD8 cells, which were CD45RO-negative and positively selected for CCR7. This CDR3 is 13 amino acids long. Trimming removed 2 bases from V and 4 bases from J, with 6 bases in between. Germline CDR1 reads MGHRA; CDR2 reads YSYEKL. The method was immunoSEQ multiplex PCR; TCRdb's version includes in-frame clones alone and lacks a portion of them. This table has about 800,000 clones, 96% appearing once. On this clone: Its antigen remains unidentified.

The rearrangement links TRBV4-1 to TRBJ1-5; tentatively, D is TRBD1 (5 bases). The source of this sequence is a man aged 25 to 40 in good health. Sequenced sample: naive CD8+ T cells sorted from blood. The CDR3 protein is CASSQRGNQPQHF. CDR3 nucleotide sequence: TGCGCCAGCAGCCAACGGGGGAATCAGCCCCAGCATTTT.